This T cell receptor (beta chain) was captured by sequencing in a study of T cells in Graves' hyperthyroidism and ophthalmopathy. This clonotype has a count of ten or more. Its specificity is unknown. Regarding the study as a whole: In validation, the model predicted ophthalmopathy. These predictions came a median approximately 6.5 months before onset. A model of 13 V-J features distinguished ophthalmopathy from stable hyperthyroidism. Appearing also in blood were most of the thyroid clonotypes expanded above 0.001.

Researchers took RNA transcripts and amplified the TCR beta CDR3 regions from them. With the HTBI primer set, the TCR CDR3 went through a first round of RT-PCR. TCRdb passed the multiplex PCR reads through MiXCR, listing each CDR3 protein once. Of around 36,000 distinct CDR3 sequences listed, 52% were seen once; the top ten hold about a sixth. Diagnosis relied on clinical symptoms, serum thyroxine and TRAb, thyroid ultrasound and orbital computed tomography. The source is a man aged 35 to 55 with Graves' ophthalmopathy. Material for sequencing was blood.

This CDR3 is CASSFARATEAFF. CDR3 coding DNA: TGTGCCAGCAGCTTCGCCAGGGCCACTGAAGCTTTCTTT. The J gene is TRBJ1-1, the V gene TRBV5-5; tentatively, D is TRBD1 (5 bases). There are 13 residues in the CDR3. V was cut by 2 bases and J by 4 bases, with 9 bases left in between. Germline V gene lookup returns CDR1 SGHKS and CDR2 YYEKEE (reference sequence).